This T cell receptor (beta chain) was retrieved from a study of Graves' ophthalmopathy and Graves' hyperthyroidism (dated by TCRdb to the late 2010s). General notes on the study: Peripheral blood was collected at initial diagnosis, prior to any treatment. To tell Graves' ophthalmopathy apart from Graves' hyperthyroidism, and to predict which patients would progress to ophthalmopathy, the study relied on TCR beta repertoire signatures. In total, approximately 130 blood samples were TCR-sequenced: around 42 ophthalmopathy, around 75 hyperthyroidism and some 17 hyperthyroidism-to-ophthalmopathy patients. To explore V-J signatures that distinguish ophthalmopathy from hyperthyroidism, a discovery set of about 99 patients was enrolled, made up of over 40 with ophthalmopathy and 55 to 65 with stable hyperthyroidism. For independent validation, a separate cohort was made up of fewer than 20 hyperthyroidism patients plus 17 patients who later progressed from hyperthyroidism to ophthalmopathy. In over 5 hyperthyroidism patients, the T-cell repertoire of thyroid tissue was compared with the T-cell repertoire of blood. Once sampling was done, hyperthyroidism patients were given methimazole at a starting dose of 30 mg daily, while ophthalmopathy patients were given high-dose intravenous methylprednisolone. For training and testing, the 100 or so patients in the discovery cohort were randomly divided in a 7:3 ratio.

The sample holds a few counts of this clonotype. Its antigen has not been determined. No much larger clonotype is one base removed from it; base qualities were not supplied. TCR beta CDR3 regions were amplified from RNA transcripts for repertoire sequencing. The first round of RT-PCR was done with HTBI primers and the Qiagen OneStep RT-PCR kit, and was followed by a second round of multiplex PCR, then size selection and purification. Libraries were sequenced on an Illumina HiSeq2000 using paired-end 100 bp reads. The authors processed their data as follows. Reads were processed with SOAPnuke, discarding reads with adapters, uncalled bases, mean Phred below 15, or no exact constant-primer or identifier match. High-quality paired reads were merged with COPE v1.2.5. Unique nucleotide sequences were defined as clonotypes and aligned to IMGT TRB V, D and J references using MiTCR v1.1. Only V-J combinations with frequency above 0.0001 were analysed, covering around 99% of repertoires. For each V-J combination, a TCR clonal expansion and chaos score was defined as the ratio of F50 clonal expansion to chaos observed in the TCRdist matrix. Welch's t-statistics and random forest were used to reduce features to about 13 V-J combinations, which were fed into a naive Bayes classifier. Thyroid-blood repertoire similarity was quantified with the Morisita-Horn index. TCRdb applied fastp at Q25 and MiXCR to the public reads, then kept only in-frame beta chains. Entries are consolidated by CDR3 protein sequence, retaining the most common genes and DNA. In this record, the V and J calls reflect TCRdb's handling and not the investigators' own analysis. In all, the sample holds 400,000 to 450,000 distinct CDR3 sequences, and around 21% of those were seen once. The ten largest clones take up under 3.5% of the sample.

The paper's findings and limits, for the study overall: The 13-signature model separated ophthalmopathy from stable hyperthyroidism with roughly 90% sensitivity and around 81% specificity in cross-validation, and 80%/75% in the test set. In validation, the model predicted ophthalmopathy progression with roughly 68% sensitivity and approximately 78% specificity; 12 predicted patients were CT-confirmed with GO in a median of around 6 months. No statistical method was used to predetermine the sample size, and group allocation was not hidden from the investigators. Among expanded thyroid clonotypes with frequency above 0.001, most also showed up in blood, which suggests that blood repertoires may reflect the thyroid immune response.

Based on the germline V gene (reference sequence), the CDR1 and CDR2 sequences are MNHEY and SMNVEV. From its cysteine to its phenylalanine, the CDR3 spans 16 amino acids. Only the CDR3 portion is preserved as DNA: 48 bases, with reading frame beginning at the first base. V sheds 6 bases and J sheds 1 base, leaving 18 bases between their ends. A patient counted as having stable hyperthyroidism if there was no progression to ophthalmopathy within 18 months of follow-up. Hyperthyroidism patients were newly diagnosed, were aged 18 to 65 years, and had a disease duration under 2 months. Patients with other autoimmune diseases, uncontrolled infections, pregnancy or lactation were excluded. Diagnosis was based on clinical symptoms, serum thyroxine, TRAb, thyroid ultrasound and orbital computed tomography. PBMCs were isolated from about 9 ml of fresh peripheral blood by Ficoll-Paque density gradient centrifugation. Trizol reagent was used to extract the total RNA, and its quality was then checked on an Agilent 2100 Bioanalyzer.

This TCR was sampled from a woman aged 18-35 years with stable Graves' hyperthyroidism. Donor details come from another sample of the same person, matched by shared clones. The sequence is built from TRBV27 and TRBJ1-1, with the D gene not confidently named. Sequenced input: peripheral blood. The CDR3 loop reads CASSPLSVSENTEAFF. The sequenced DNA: TGTGCCAGCAGCCCTCTGAGTGTGTCCGAGAACACTGAAGCTTTCTTT.